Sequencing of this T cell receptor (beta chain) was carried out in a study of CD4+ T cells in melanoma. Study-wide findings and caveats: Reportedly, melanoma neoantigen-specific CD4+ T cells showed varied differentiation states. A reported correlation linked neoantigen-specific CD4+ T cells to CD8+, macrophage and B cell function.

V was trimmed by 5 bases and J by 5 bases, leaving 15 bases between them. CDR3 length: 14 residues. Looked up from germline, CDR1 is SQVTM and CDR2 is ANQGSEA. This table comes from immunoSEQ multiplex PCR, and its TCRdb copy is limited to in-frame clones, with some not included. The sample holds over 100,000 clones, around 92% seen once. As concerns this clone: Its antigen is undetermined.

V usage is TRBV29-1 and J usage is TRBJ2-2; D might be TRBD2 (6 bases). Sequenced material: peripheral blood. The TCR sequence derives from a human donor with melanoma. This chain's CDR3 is CSVRGWEVTGELFF. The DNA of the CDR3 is TGCAGCGTTAGGGGATGGGAGGTTACCGGGGAGCTGTTTTTT.